The 27 T cell receptor beta chains presented below share a single source sample, sequenced in a study of vaccination and CD4 T cells after COVID-19. TCRdb called the PCR reads again in MiXCR, with one record for every CDR3 protein. The sample shows over 15,000 distinct CDR3 sequences, 66% of them seen only once. This material consisted of CD4+ T cells from blood, taken after SARS-CoV-2 vaccination. These receptor sequences come from a human donor who had recovered from COVID-19.

This clonotype was detected only a few times. This chain uses TRBV10-3 with TRBJ2-7; 12 bases are a match to TRBD1. Trimming removed 10 bases from V and 4 bases from J; junction bases left unmatched: 8. Germline CDR1 ENHRY, CDR2 SYGVKD. The CDR3 has 14 amino acids. In nucleotides, the CDR3 is TGTGCCACCTCCCGGGACAGGGGGCAATACGAGCAGTACTTC. The encoded protein is CATSRDRGQYEQYF.

The chain combines TRBV7-8 with TRBJ2-7; perhaps TRBD1 as D (5 bases). Germline loops: CDR1 SGHVS, CDR2 FQNEAQ. Trimming cost V 6 bases and J 6 bases, with 15 bases left between them. The CDR3 has 13 amino acids. As DNA, the CDR3 is TGTGCCAGCAGTCAGGACACATGGGGCGAGCAGTACTTC. It codes for CASSQDTWGEQYF.

The chain has TRBV24-1 and TRBJ2-1, with 7 positions matching TRBD1. The CDR3 sequence is 18 residues long. V lost 1 base to trimming and J lost 3 bases; unmatched junction nucleotides: 11. Germline V lookup: CDR1 KGHDR, CDR2 SFDVKD. The CDR3 bases are TGTGCCACCAGTGATTTCGGGACAGCCACATTTAACTACAATGAGCAGTTCTTC. Its protein product is CATSDFGTATFNYNEQFF.

The genes are TRBV7-9 and TRBJ1-1, with D possibly being TRBD1 (5 bases). V shed 1 base and J shed 1 base, with 10 bases lying between them. The V gene's germline CDR1 is SEHNR and CDR2 FQNEAQ (reference sequence). The CDR3 runs 15 residues. The CDR3 loop is CASSLDGGGNTEAFF. The CDR3 DNA follows: TGTGCCAGCAGCTTAGATGGGGGGGGGAACACTGAAGCTTTCTTT.

This clonotype has a handful of counts. The chain carries TRBV20-1 and TRBJ2-5; D is ambiguous. Trimming shortened V by 0 bases and J by 9 bases, and 14 bases separated the two germline ends. There are 13 residues in the CDR3. Germline V gives CDR1 DFQATT, CDR2 SNEGSKA (reference sequence). DNA of the CDR3: TGCAGTGCTAGAGATCATATTGGTTTACCCCAGTACTTC. It codes for CSARDHIGLPQYF.

The chain recombines TRBV7-9 with TRBJ1-1; weak D call: TRBD1 (6 bases). This CDR3 spans 18 amino acids. Germline CDR1 and CDR2: SEHNR and FQNEAQ (reference sequence). CDR3 DNA: TGTGCGCAGCCCCCACAAACAGGGTCGTATGCCATGAACACTGAAGCTTTCTTT. Translation: CAQPPQTGSYAMNTEAFF.

This sequence joins TRBV6-2 or TRBV6-3 and TRBJ1-2, with D unresolved. This CDR3 is built from 14 residues. Germline lookup yields CDR1 MNHEY and CDR2 SVGEGT. Trimming stripped 6 bases from V and 2 bases from J, with 13 bases between. The CDR3: CASSPTSENYGYTF. The DNA of the CDR3 is TGTGCCAGCAGCCCAACCTCAGAGAACTATGGCTACACCTTC.

This clonotype was found once. The chain combines TRBV5-1 with TRBJ2-7, with TRBD2 identical over 9 bases. V shed 0 bases and J 0 bases; nucleotides not matched to a gene: 4. CDR1 and CDR2 (germline): SGHRS, YFSETQ. The CDR3 is 16 amino acids. CDR3 sequence reads: CASSLGSGRNSYEQYF. In DNA, the CDR3 is TGCGCCAGCAGCTTGGGGAGCGGGAGGAACTCCTACGAGCAGTACTTC.

The table lists this clonotype with a few counts. The rearrangement uses TRBV28 and TRBJ1-5, with a weak D call TRBD1 (6 bases). Trimming stripped 6 bases from V and 7 bases from J, with 16 bases between. The CDR3 totals 14 residues. Germline-derived CDR1 and CDR2 are MDHEN and SYDVKM. The CDR3 nucleotides read TGTGCCAGCAGGACCGAGTTGGGGGCGCAGCCCCAGCATTTT. Encoded protein: CASRTELGAQPQHF. The full variable domain, with the rest looked up from reference TRBV28 and TRBJ1-5, is DVKVTQSSRYLVKRTGEKVFLECVQDMDHENMFWYRQDPGLGLRLIYFSYDVKMKEKGDIPEGYSVSREKKERFSLILESASTNQTSMYLCASRTELGAQPQHFGDGTRLSIL.

The chain recombines TRBV15 with TRBJ2-7; the D is unclear. This CDR3 spans 13 amino acids. Per germline, CDR1 LNHNV and CDR2 YYDKDF (reference sequence). V lost 1 base and J lost 3, with 7 bases in between. The CDR3 DNA follows: TGTGCCACCAGCAGAGCCAAGAACTACGAGCAGTACTTC. Translated: CATSRAKNYEQYF.

V and J are TRBV2 and TRBJ2-2; tentatively, D is TRBD2 (5 bases). This CDR3 has 14 amino acids. Germline V lookup: CDR1 SNHLY, CDR2 FYNNEI. Trimming removed 7 bases from V and 7 bases from J, with 16 bases in between. CDR3 DNA sequence: TGTGCCAGCAATGGAGGAGTTTCCTTCGGGGAGCTGTTTTTT. Translation: CASNGGVSFGELFF.

V is TRBV10-3 and J is TRBJ1-2; D is possibly TRBD1 (6 bases). V lost 4 bases, J lost 4 bases, and 13 bases lay in between. The CDR3 runs to 14 residues. Germline lookup yields CDR1 ENHRY and CDR2 SYGVKD. The CDR3 is CAISAGDRVYGYTF. CDR3 in DNA: TGTGCCATCAGTGCAGGGGATCGAGTCTATGGCTACACCTTC.

The rearrangement links TRBV7-2 to TRBJ2-5, with a possible D match to TRBD2 (6 bases). The length of the CDR3 is 14 residues. V was cut by 3 bases and J by 2 bases, with 10 bases left in between. CDR1 SGHTA and CDR2 FQGNSA come from the germline V gene. The CDR3 nucleotides are TGTGCCAGCAGCTTGTCCGGGAGTCAAGAGACCCAGTACTTC. This translates into CASSLSGSQETQYF.

Relative to its sample, this clonotype is medium-sized. The chain uses TRBV9 and TRBJ1-5; weak D call: TRBD1 (6 bases). CDR3 length: 13 residues. V lost 3 bases to trimming and J lost 11 bases, with 15 bases between them. CDR1 and CDR2 (germline): SGDLS, YYNGEE. CDR3 sequence reads: CASSAREGGAQHF. The CDR3 nucleotides are TGTGCCAGCAGCGCAAGAGAGGGGGGAGCCCAGCATTTT.

J is TRBJ2-7 and V is TRBV20-1; 8 bases fit TRBD2. V dropped 1 base and J dropped 7; count of bases not matched to a gene: 9. The CDR3 length is 14 residues. Germline CDR1 and CDR2: DFQATT and SNEGSKA (reference sequence). This chain's CDR3 is CSARGLASRYEQYF. CDR3 nucleotides: TGCAGTGCTAGAGGACTAGCGTCGAGGTATGAGCAGTACTTC.

The chain uses TRBV20-1 and TRBJ1-1, with D uncertain. The germline V and J ends were trimmed by 3 bases and 3 bases, with 8 bases remaining between them. The CDR3 contains 12 residues. Germline V gene data show CDR1 as DFQATT and CDR2 as SNEGSKA (reference sequence). CDR3 coding DNA: TGCAGTGCTAGGAGAAGGGACACTGAAGCTTTCTTT. It specifies CSARRRDTEAFF.

The chain employs TRBV18 and TRBJ1-2; D remains ambiguous. Germline V CDR1 and CDR2: KGHSH, LQKENI. This CDR3 contains 15 residues. V was trimmed by 2 bases and J by 3 bases, leaving 13 bases between them. The chain's CDR3 is CASSPVSYADYGYTF. For the CDR3, the DNA is TGTGCCAGCTCACCAGTGAGTTATGCGGACTATGGCTACACCTTC.

V is TRBV6-2 or TRBV6-3 and J is TRBJ2-5; 10 bases match TRBD1. Germline V gene lookup returns CDR1 MNHEY and CDR2 SVGEGT. The CDR3 has 14 amino acids. The V gene end was trimmed by 10 bases and the J gene end by 4 bases; junction bases not matched to a gene: 9. CDR3 residues: CATKIRTGGETQYF. DNA of the CDR3: TGTGCCACCAAAATCCGGACAGGGGGAGAGACCCAGTACTTC.

In this sample, this clonotype turned up a few times. The CDR3 loop reads CASSTGPGTSGYEQYF. CDR3 coding DNA: TGTGCCAGCAGTACGGGACCCGGGACTAGCGGCTACGAGCAGTACTTC. This sequence joins TRBV6-1 and TRBJ2-7; 11 nucleotides agree with TRBD2. Germline values: CDR1 MNHNS, CDR2 SASEGT. V was pared by 5 bases and J by 3 bases, with 9 bases of the junction left unmatched. This CDR3 contains 16 residues.

The chain combines TRBV20-1 with TRBJ2-7; 7 bases map to TRBD2. V shed 4 bases, J shed 0 bases, and the junction held 6 bases outside the gene matches. CDR1 DFQATT and CDR2 SNEGSKA come from the germline V gene (reference sequence). The length of the CDR3 is 14 residues. The CDR3 region has the DNA TGCAGTGCTACCCCCAGCGGGATCTCCTACGAGCAGTACTTC. Its protein product is CSATPSGISYEQYF.

The rearrangement joins TRBV27 to TRBJ2-5, with 9 bases aligning to TRBD1. This CDR3 is 14 amino acids long. J was trimmed by 5 bases and V by 7 bases; bases with no gene match: 8. Germline V gives CDR1 MNHEY, CDR2 SMNVEV (reference sequence). The CDR3 sequence is CASKTGGGMETQYF. The CDR3 bases are TGTGCCAGCAAAACAGGGGGCGGGATGGAGACCCAGTACTTC.

The chain has TRBV4-2 and TRBJ1-6; possibly TRBD1 for D (5 bases). CDR3 length: 15 amino acids. V was cut by 4 bases and J by 8 bases, with 15 bases left in between. Germline V gene sequence: CDR1 LGHNA, CDR2 YNFKEQ. The CDR3 sequence is CASSRSVQGDSPLHF. The DNA of the CDR3 is TGTGCCAGCAGCCGATCGGTCCAGGGAGATTCACCCCTCCACTTT.

This sequence joins TRBV11-2 and TRBJ2-5, with 7 bases that match TRBD2. Germline lookup yields CDR1 SGHAT and CDR2 FQNNGV. V shed 0 bases and J 5 bases; nucleotides not matched to a gene: 6. CDR3 length equals 15 residues. CDR3 DNA: TGTGCCAGCAGCTTAGACGGGAGGTTGTATGAGACCCAGTACTTC. Protein sequence: CASSLDGRLYETQYF.

The chain uses TRBV15 and TRBJ1-2; 8 bases map to TRBD1. Trimming cost V 1 base and J 3 bases; bases outside gene matches: 4. The CDR3 sequence is 15 residues long. The germline gives CDR1 LNHNV, CDR2 YYDKDF (reference sequence). This CDR3 reads CATSRVTGGDYGYTF. The CDR3 nucleotides read TGTGCCACCAGCAGAGTTACAGGGGGTGACTATGGCTACACCTTC.

The CDR3 region has the DNA TGTGCCACCAGGACGGAGAACACTGAAGCTTTCTTT. As protein: CATRTENTEAFF. J is TRBJ1-1 and V is TRBV10-3; no firm D call. Germline V gives CDR1 ENHRY, CDR2 SYGVKD. V was cut by 10 bases and J by 1 base, with 10 bases left in between. This CDR3 region has 12 residues.

The rearrangement uses TRBV6-2 or TRBV6-3 and TRBJ2-3; D ambiguous. Germline CDR1 reads MNHEY; CDR2 reads SVGEGT. The CDR3 is made up of 11 amino acids. The V and J ends lost 6 bases and 7 bases respectively, with 8 bases between them. The DNA of the CDR3 is TGTGCCAGCAGCGAGAAAAATACGCAGTATTTT. Its protein product is CASSEKNTQYF.

This sequence joins TRBV28 and TRBJ1-5; the D gene is possibly TRBD1 (5 bases). Per the germline V gene, CDR1 is MDHEN and CDR2 is SYDVKM. This CDR3 has 17 residues. V lost 6 bases to trimming and J lost 6 bases, with 24 bases between them. The chain's CDR3 is CASRPVGTSQRRQPQHF. In nucleotides, the CDR3 is TGTGCCAGCAGACCAGTCGGGACCTCTCAAAGACGTCAGCCCCAGCATTTT.